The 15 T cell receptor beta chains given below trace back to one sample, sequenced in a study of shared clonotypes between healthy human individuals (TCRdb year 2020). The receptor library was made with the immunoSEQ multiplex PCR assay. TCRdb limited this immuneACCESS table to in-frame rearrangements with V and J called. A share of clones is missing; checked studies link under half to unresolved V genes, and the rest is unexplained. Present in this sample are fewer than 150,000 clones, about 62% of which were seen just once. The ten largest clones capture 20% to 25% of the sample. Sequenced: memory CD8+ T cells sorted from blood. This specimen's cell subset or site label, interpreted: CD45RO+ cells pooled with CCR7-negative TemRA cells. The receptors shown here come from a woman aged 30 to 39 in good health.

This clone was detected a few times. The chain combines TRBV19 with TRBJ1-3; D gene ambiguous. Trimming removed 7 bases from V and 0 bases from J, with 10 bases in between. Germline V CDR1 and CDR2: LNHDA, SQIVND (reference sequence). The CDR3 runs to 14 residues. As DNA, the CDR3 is TGTGCCAGTACGGGAGGATTCTCTGGAAACACCATATATTTT. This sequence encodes CASTGGFSGNTIYF.

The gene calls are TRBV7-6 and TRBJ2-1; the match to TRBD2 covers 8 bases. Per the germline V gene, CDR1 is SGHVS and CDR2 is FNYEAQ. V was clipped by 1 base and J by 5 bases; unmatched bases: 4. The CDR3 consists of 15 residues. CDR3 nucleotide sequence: TGTGCCAGCAGCTTAGGACTAGCGATGAACAATGAGCAGTTCTTC. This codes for CASSLGLAMNNEQFF. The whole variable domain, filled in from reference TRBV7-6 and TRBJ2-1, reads GAGVSQSPRYKVTKRGQDVALRCDPISGHVSLYWYRQALGQGPEFLTYFNYEAQQDKSGLPNDRFSAERPEGSISTLTIQRTEQRDSAMYRCASSLGLAMNNEQFFGPGTRLTVL.

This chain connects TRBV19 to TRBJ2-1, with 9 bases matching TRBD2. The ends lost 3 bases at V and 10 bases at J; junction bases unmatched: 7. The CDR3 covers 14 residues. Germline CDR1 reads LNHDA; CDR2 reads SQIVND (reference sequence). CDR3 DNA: TGTGCCAGTAGTATCCGCGGGAGGGGGCAGGAGCAGTTCTTC. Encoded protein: CASSIRGRGQEQFF.

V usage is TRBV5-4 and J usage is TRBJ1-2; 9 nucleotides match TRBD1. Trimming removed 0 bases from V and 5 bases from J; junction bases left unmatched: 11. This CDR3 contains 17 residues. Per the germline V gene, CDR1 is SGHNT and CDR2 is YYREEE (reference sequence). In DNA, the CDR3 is TGTGCCAGCAGCTTGGCGGGACAGGGACTCTTCTGGTATGGCTACACCTTC. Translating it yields CASSLAGQGLFWYGYTF.

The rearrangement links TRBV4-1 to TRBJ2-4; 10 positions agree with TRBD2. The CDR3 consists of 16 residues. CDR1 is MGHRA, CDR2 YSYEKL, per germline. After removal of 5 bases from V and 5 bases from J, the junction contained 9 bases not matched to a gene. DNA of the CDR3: TGCGCCAGCAGCACAGGAACAGCGGGAGGGGAAAACATTCAGTACTTC. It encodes CASSTGTAGGENIQYF.

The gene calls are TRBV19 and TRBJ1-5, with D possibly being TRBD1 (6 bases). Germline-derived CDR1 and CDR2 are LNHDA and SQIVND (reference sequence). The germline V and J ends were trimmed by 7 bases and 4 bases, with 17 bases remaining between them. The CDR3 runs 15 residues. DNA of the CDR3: TGTGCCAGTACCAGTTTTCGGGACAAGAATCAGCCCCAGCATTTT. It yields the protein CASTSFRDKNQPQHF.

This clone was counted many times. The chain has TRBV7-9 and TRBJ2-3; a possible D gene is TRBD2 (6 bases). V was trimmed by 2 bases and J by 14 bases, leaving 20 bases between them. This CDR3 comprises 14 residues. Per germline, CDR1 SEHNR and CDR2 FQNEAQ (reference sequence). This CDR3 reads CASSLTGGTAGMYF. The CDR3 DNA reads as TGTGCCAGCAGCTTAACCGGCGGGACTGCAGGAATGTATTTT.

The CDR3 DNA follows: TGTGCCAGCAGGAGAAGCGTGTACCAAGAGACCCAGTACTTC. Translated, it gives CASRRSVYQETQYF. V gene TRBV27 combines with J gene TRBJ2-5; D is undetermined. The ends were cut back, 6 bases at V and 0 bases at J, with 11 bases in the middle. The CDR3 consists of 14 residues. CDR1 is MNHEY and CDR2 is SMNVEV in the germline V gene (reference sequence).

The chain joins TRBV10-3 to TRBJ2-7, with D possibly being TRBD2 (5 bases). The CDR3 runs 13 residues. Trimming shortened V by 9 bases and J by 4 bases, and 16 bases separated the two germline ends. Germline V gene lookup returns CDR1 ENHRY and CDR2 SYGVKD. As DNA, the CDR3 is TGTGCCATGCGGACTGACGGAGAGTACGAGCAGTACTTC. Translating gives CAMRTDGEYEQYF.

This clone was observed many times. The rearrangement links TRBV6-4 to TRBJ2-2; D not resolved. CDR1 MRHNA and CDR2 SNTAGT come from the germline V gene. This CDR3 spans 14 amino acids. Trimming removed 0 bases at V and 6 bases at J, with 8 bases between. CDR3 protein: CASSDSLEAGELFF. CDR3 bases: TGTGCCAGCAGTGACTCCCTAGAAGCCGGGGAGCTGTTTTTT.

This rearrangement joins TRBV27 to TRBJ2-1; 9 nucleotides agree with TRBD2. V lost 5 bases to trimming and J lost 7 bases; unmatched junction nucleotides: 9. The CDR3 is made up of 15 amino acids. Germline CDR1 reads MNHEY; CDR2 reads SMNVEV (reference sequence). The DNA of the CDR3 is TGTGCCAGCAGTGCTCGGACTAGCGTGGGGAATGAGCAGTTCTTC. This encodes CASSARTSVGNEQFF.

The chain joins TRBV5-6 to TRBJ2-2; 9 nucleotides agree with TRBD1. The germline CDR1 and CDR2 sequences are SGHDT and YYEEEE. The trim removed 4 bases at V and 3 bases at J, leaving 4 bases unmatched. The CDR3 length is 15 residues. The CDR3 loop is CASSLGTGYTGELFF. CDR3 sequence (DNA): TGTGCCAGCAGCCTCGGGACAGGGTACACCGGGGAGCTGTTTTTT.

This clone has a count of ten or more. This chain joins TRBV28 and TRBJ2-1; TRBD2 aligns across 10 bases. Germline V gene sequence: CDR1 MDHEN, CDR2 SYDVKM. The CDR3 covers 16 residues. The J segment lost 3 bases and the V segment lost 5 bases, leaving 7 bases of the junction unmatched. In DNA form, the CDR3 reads TGTGCCAGCAGTCCGAGGACTAGCGGTGACTACAATGAGCAGTTCTTC. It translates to CASSPRTSGDYNEQFF.

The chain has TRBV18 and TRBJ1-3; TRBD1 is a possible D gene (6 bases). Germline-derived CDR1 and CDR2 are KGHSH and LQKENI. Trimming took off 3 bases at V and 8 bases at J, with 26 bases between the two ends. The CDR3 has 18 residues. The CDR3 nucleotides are TGTGCCAGCTCACCGGTCGGGGGGCCCCACCGCATCGGGGACACCATATATTTT. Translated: CASSPVGGPHRIGDTIYF.

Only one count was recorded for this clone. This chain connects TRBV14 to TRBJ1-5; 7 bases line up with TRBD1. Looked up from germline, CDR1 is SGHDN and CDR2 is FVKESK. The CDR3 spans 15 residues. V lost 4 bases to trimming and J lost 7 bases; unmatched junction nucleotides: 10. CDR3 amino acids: CASSRPGQLGQPQHF. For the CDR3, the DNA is TGTGCCAGCAGCCGCCCGGGACAGTTAGGCCAGCCCCAGCATTTT. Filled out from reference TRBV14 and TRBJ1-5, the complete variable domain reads EAGVTQFPSHSVIEKGQTVTLRCDPISGHDNLYWYRRVMGKEIKFLLHFVKESKQDESGMPNNRFLAERTGGTYSTLKVQPAELEDSGVYFCASSRPGQLGQPQHFGDGTRLSIL.